This is a list of T cell receptor beta chains from one sample in a study of chemoradiotherapy in HPV16-positive cancers. Repertoires were generated with immunoSEQ multiplex PCR, while TCRdb's copy carries only in-frame clones and drops some. The sample lists 9,500 to 15,000 clones; 86% were seen once. Sequenced material: blood, taken from a patient who underwent chemoradiotherapy. All receptors derive from a human donor with HPV-associated anogenital cancer. The CDR3 runs from the conserved cysteine through the conserved F or W. Size is stated for part of the rows, as once, few or many counts, or as a class when the clone is expanded.

J,size,V,CDR3
TRBJ2-7,.,TRBV7-2,CASSLGQGLTYEQYF
TRBJ1-1,.,TRBV19,CASSSAMNTEAFF
TRBJ2-5,.,TRBV7-2,CASSSGGASRETQYF
TRBJ1-3,once,TRBV10-3,CAIRQGRSGNTIYF
TRBJ2-1,.,TRBV6-5,CASSYATITNEQFF
TRBJ1-5,.,TRBV11-2,CASSPDRGLPQHF
TRBJ2-1,.,TRBV6-5,CASRSTGGPYNEQFF
TRBJ2-7,.,TRBV7-9,CASSSTSGGPLEQYF
TRBJ2-5,.,TRBV5-1,CASMEQETQYF
TRBJ2-7,.,TRBV5-4,CASSPRRAGQIYEQYF
TRBJ2-2,.,TRBV13,CASSPRTLHTGELFF
TRBJ2-7,.,TRBV4-2,CASSQYVARDTGQQGYEQYF
TRBJ2-5,.,TRBV5-1,CASSLTQAMETQYF
TRBJ2-1,once,TRBV18,CASSPVRVSPQHEQFF
TRBJ2-3,.,TRBV28,CASSSGLPTQYF
TRBJ2-3,.,TRBV7-3,CASSSSGGSTDTQYF
TRBJ2-3,.,TRBV12-5,CASGLVNSADTQYF
TRBJ2-1,.,TRBV19,CASSIEYNEQFF
TRBJ1-3,.,TRBV11-2,CASSRRANSGNTIYF
TRBJ2-2,once,TRBV18,CASSLSTDRRAGELFF
TRBJ1-4,.,TRBV4-1,CASSQTLRDGQELFF
TRBJ2-3,.,TRBV7-2,CASSLFVTTTDTQYF
TRBJ2-1,.,TRBV6-1,CASSQLGGEFF
TRBJ1-5,.,TRBV5-5,CASSYYRGRQPQHF
TRBJ2-5,.,TRBV7-7,CASSLNAWETQYF
TRBJ2-2,.,TRBV7-3,CASSPKRGIGELFF
TRBJ1-5,.,TRBV5-5,CASSPNGWSNQPQHF
TRBJ1-2,.,TRBV5-8,CASSPGVRGADYGYTF
TRBJ2-1,.,TRBV6-6,CASSRIAGGNNEQFF
TRBJ2-3,.,TRBV6-6,CASNPGGDTQYF
TRBJ2-5,.,TRBV2,CASSVRGLDGTQYF
TRBJ1-1,once,TRBV27,CASSLSGGHTEAFF
TRBJ2-7,.,TRBV9,CASSADQGGVYEQYF
TRBJ2-3,.,TRBV2,CASSGGRTVTDTQYF
TRBJ2-7,few,TRBV27,CASSSGLAVYEQYF
TRBJ2-2,.,TRBV4-3,CASSQELGVMNTGELFF
TRBJ1-2,.,TRBV5-1,CASSLEGSYGYTF
TRBJ2-7,.,TRBV30,CAWSRTYEQYF
TRBJ2-4,.,TRBV19,CASRARLQNIQYF
TRBJ2-1,few,TRBV5-4,CASSYLGTNEQFF
TRBJ2-1,.,TRBV4-1,CASSQVGSSGSEQFF
TRBJ1-1,.,TRBV7-2,CASSPVLQGGTEAFF